This T cell receptor (beta chain) was sequenced for a study of T cell changes during pregnancy in multiple sclerosis. The CDR3 spans 19 residues. Germline-derived CDR1 and CDR2 are SGHRS and YFSETQ. Trimming took 4 bases from V and 2 from J; bases not matched to a gene: 10. TCRdb's copy holds only in-frame clones and misses some; the assay was immunoSEQ multiplex PCR. This sample has about 48,000 clones, with 90% to 95% found just once. This sequence was found in a female donor with multiple sclerosis, enrolled in a pregnancy study. The chain couples TRBV5-1 to TRBJ2-3; 16 nucleotides line up with TRBD2. The source was CD4+ T cells from peripheral blood mononuclear cells, collected in the first trimester of pregnancy. This CDR3 reads CASSPGLAGGRELTDTQYF. In nucleotides, the CDR3 is TGCGCCAGCAGCCCGGGACTAGCGGGGGGGCGGGAACTCACAGATACGCAGTATTTT. Together with reference TRBV5-1 and TRBJ2-3, the CDR3 gives the full variable domain: KAGVTQTPRYLIKTRGQQVTLSCSPISGHRSVSWYQQTPGQGLQFLFEYFSETQRNKGNFPGRFSGRQFSNSRSEMNVSTLELGDSALYLCASSPGLAGGRELTDTQYFGPGTRLTVL.